This TCR beta chain is from a study of shared clonotypes between healthy human individuals. Trimming took 4 bases from V and 9 from J, leaving 10 bases between them. The germline V gene encodes CDR1 ENHRY and CDR2 SYGVKD. The CDR3 runs 13 residues. Here immunoSEQ multiplex PCR was the method, and the copy in TCRdb shows in-frame clones only, minus some. The repertoire holds about 2 million clones, with 85% to 95% as singletons. The chain links TRBV10-3 to TRBJ1-6, with D unclear. The TCR sequence derives from a man younger than 35 in good health. The source material was naive CD4+ T cells sorted from blood. Indicated subset: CD45RA+ positively selected. The CDR3 bases are TGTGCCATCAGTGGTTTGGAAGGTTCACCCCTCCACTTT. Amino acid sequence: CAISGLEGSPLHF.